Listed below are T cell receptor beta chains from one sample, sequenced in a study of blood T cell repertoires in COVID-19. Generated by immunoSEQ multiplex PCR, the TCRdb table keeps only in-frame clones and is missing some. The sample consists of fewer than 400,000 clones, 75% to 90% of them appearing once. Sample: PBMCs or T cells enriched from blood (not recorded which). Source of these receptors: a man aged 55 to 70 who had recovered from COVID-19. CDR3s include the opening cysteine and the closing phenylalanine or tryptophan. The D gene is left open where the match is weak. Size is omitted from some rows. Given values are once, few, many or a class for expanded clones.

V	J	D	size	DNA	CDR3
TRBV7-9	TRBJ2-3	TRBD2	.	TGTGCCAGCAGCTTAGGGGTAGCGGGAGGCCCCACAGATACGCAGTATTTT	CASSLGVAGGPTDTQYF
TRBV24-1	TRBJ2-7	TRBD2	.	TGTGCCACCAGTGATGCCAAAGGGACTAGCGGGAGAATCCACGAGCAGTACTTC	CATSDAKGTSGRIHEQYF
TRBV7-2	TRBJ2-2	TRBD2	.	TGTGCCAGCAGCTCCCGGACTAGTACGTCCTGGGAGCTGTTTTTT	CASSSRTSTSWELFF
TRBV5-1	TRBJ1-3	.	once	TGCGCCAGCAGCTTGGACGCGGGGGGGAACTCTGGAAACACCATATATTTT	CASSLDAGGNSGNTIYF
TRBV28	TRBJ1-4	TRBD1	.	TGTGCCAGCAGGACAGGGCCGGGTAATGAAAAACTGTTTTTT	CASRTGPGNEKLFF
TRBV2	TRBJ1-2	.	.	TGTGCCAGCAGTGAAGGGTTTCTGGGAGAAAGGGGCTACACCTTC	CASSEGFLGERGYTF
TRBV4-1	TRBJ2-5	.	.	TGCGCCAGCAGCCCCTTTTTTGCTAGCGGAGGGGGGCTCGAGTACTTC	CASSPFFASGGGLEYF
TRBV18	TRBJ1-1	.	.	TGTGCCAGCTCACCATTGGGCAGTTTCAACACTGAAGCTTTCTTT	CASSPLGSFNTEAFF
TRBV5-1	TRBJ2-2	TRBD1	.	TGCGCCAGCAGCCTTAGGACAGGCACCGGGGAGCTGTTTTTT	CASSLRTGTGELFF
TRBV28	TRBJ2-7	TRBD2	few	TGTGCAAGCACCTGGGCGGGAGGGGGGCGCTACGAGCAGTACTTC	CASTWAGGGRYEQYF
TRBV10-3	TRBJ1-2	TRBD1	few	TGTGCCATCACCGAGGGACAGCCCTATGGCTACACCTTC	CAITEGQPYGYTF
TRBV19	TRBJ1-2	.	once	TGTGCCAGTACCACTCGGCGAGAGCGTGACTATGGCTACACCTTC	CASTTRRERDYGYTF
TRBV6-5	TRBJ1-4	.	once	TGTGCCAGCAGCGCTAGCCAAACTAATGAAAAACTGTTTTTT	CASSASQTNEKLFF
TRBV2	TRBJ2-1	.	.	TGTGCCAGCAGTGACTGGGGGGTAGGCGGAGATGAGCAGTTCTTC	CASSDWGVGGDEQFF
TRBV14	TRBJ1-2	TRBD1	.	TGTGCCAGCAGCCCCCACAGGGGTAGCGGCTACACCTTC	CASSPHRGSGYTF
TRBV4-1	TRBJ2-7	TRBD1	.	TGCGCCAGCAGCCAAACCGGGACAGGGAACGAGCAGTACTTC	CASSQTGTGNEQYF
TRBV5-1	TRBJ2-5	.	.	TGCGCCAGCAGCTTGCAGAACAGCCAAGAGACCCAGTACTTC	CASSLQNSQETQYF
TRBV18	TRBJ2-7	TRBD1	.	TGTGCCAGCACAGGGACAGACGGCGCCTACGAGCAGTACTTC	CASTGTDGAYEQYF
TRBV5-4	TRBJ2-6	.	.	TGTGCCAGCAGCTTGACCAGGGGCTCTGGGGCCAACGTCCTGACTTTC	CASSLTRGSGANVLTF
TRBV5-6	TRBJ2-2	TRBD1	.	TGTGCCAGCAGCTTGGCCGGGACAGAACCTGGGGGGGAGCTGTTTTTT	CASSLAGTEPGGELFF
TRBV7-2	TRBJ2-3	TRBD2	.	TGTGCCAGCAGCCAGGGACTAGCTGTAGATACGCAGTATTTT	CASSQGLAVDTQYF
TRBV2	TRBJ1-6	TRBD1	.	TGTACCAGCAGCCGACAGGGAAGGAATTCACCCCTCCACTTT	CTSSRQGRNSPLHF
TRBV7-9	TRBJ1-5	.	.	TGTGCCAGCAGCTTAGGAGGGTGGGGGGGCAATCAGCCCCAGCATTTT	CASSLGGWGGNQPQHF
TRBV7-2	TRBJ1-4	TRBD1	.	TGTGCCAGCAGTTTGGGTGGGACGGGACAGAATGAAAAACTGTTTTTT	CASSLGGTGQNEKLFF
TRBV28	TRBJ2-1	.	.	TGTGCCAGCAGTTTCGGAGGGAGCTCCTACAATGAGCAGTTCTTC	CASSFGGSSYNEQFF
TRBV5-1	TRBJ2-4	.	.	TGCGCCAGCAGCTTGGTACAGGGCGACATTCAGTACTTC	CASSLVQGDIQYF
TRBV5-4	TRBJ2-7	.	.	TGTGCCAGCAGCCCTTCTACGGTTTCCTACGAGCAGTACTTC	CASSPSTVSYEQYF
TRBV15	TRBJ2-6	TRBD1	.	TGTGCCACCAGCAGCTCCCGACAGGGGGCACAAACTGGGGCCAACGTCCTGACTTTC	CATSSSRQGAQTGANVLTF
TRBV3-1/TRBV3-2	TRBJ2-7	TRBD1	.	TGTGCCAGCAGCCTGGACAGGTTCAACGAGCAGTACTTC	CASSLDRFNEQYF
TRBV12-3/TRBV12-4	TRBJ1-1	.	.	TGTGCCAGCAGAGGGGAAGGGGACACTGAAGCTTTCTTT	CASRGEGDTEAFF
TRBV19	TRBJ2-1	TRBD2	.	TGTGCCAGTAATTCCGGCGGGAGGCCTGGTAATGAGCAGTTCTTC	CASNSGGRPGNEQFF
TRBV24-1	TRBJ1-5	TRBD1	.	TGTGCCACCAGTGATTTCGGGACAGATCAGCCCCAGCATTTT	CATSDFGTDQPQHF
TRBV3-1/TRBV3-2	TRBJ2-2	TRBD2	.	TGTGCCACCTACGTGGTGGCGGGAGGGCCCGACACCGGGGAGCTGTTTTTT	CATYVVAGGPDTGELFF
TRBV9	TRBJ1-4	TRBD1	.	TGTGCCAGCAGCCAGGGACAGGGAGACGAAAAACTGTTTTTT	CASSQGQGDEKLFF
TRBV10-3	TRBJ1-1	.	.	TGTGCCATCAGCTCTCGGGGTGGGGACACTGAAGCTTTCTTT	CAISSRGGDTEAFF
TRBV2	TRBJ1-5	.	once	TGTGCCAGCAGTCGGACAGTCCAGCCCCAGCATTTT	CASSRTVQPQHF
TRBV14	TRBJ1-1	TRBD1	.	TGTGCCAGCAGCCGCCTACCTGGGACAGCCATTAACACTGAAGCTTTCTTT	CASSRLPGTAINTEAFF
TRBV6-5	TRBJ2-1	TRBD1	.	TGTGCCAGCAATCTCCGACAGGGGAACAATGAGCAGTTCTTC	CASNLRQGNNEQFF
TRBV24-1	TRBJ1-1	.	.	TGTGCCACCAGTCGGTCAGGGAAGAACACTGAAGCTTTCTTT	CATSRSGKNTEAFF
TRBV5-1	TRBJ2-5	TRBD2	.	TGCGCCAGCAGCTTGGATGGGACTAGCCGAGAGACCCAGTACTTC	CASSLDGTSRETQYF
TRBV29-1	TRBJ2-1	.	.	TGCAGCGTTGTACAGGGTGTCTTTAACTCCTACAATGAGCAGTTCTTC	CSVVQGVFNSYNEQFF
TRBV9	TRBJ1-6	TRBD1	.	TGTGCCAGCAGACAGGGGCACTCCTATAATTCACCCCTCCACTTT	CASRQGHSYNSPLHF
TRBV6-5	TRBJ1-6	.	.	TGTGCCAGCAGTTACGGTGCTGGGGCAGACGGTTCACCCCTCCACTTT	CASSYGAGADGSPLHF
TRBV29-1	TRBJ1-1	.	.	TGCAGCGTTGAGAAAGACTTTGAAGCTTTCTTT	CSVEKDFEAFF